The clone carrying this T cell receptor (beta chain) has a handful of counts. The authors ran a second PCR of about 7 to 12 cycles using a sample-barcoded 5' primer and a J-beta primer mix. MiXCR was run by TCRdb on the 5' RACE reads, yielding one entry per CDR3 protein. The sample has around 1,900,000 distinct CDR3 sequences, around 42% seen once. The sample comes from a study of blood T cells in healthy people across ages. The CDR3 length is 13 residues. Germline-derived CDR1 and CDR2 are SGHAT and FQNNGV. Trimming took 4 bases from V and 11 from J, leaving 15 bases between them. The rearrangement uses TRBV11-2 and TRBJ2-1; a weak D match, TRBD2 (6 bases). This receptor was obtained from a human donor in good health. The sample taken for sequencing was blood. DNA of the CDR3: TGTGCCAGCAGCTCAACCCCCGGGGGAAAGCAGTTCTTC. Protein product: CASSSTPGGKQFF.